This T cell receptor beta chain emerged from a study of blood T cells in healthy people across ages. A second PCR of roughly 7 to 11 cycles used a sample-barcoded 5' primer and a J-beta primer mix. From the 5' RACE reads, TCRdb called clonotypes with MiXCR, one entry per CDR3 protein. The repertoire includes roughly 640,000 distinct CDR3 sequences, roughly 31% of them detected once, and 15% to 17% sits in the top ten. The source of this sequence is a woman older than 75 in good health. The sample was blood.

The CDR3 sequence is CSVLLMVSSYEQYF. DNA for the CDR3: TGCAGCGTTCTCTTGATGGTGAGCTCCTACGAGCAGTACTTC. This chain uses TRBV29-1 with TRBJ2-7; D gene unclear. The V gene lost 5 bases and the J gene lost 0 bases, with 14 bases spanning the gap. Germline V lookup: CDR1 SQVTM, CDR2 ANQGSEA. The CDR3 has 14 amino acids.